This T cell receptor (beta chain) derives from a study of OX40 agonist ivuxolimab in advanced cancers. Study-wide context: The patients received ivuxolimab by intravenous route every 2 weeks at 0.01 to 10 mg/kg.

The study, taken as a whole, reports: CD8+ T cells were the subset that, on average, had more expanded clones than CD4+.

Method: immunoSEQ multiplex PCR; TCRdb's copy keeps in-frame clones and lacks some. The table has about 27,000 clones, more than 70% seen once. This clone occurred a few times. Its target is unknown. Sequences were derived from CD4+ or CD8+ T cells sorted from blood, sampled in a trial of the OX40 agonist ivuxolimab. The receptor's source is an adult with an advanced solid tumor such as melanoma, head and neck, liver or kidney cancer.

CDR3 DNA: TGTGCCAGCAGTGATGGCAGCTACGAGCAGTACTTC. This gives the protein CASSDGSYEQYF. The chain links TRBV2 to TRBJ2-7; D is unresolved. The germline V and J ends were trimmed by 3 bases and 3 bases, with 6 bases remaining between them. Germline V lookup: CDR1 SNHLY, CDR2 FYNNEI. CDR3 length: 12 amino acids. The full variable domain, completed using reference TRBV2 and TRBJ2-7, is EPEVTQTPSHQVTQMGQEVILRCVPISNHLYFYWYRQILGQKVEFLVSFYNNEISEKSEIFDDQFSVERPDGSNFTLKIRSTKLEDSAMYFCASSDGSYEQYFGPGTRLTVT.